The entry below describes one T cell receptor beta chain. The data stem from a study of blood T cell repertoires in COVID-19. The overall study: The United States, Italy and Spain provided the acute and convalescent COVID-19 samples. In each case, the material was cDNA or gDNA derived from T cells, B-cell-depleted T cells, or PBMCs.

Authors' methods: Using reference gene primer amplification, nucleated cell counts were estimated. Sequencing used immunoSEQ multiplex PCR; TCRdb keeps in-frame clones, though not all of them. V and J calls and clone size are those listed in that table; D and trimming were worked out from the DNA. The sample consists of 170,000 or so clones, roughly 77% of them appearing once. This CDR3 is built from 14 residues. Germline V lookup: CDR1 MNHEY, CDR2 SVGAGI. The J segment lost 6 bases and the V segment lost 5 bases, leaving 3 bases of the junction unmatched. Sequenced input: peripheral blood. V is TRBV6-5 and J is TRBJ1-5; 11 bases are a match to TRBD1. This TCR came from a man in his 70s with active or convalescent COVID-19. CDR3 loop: CASSRTGGIQPQHF. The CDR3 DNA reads TGTGCCAGCAGTAGGACAGGGGGCATTCAGCCCCAGCATTTT.